This is a list of T cell receptor beta chains from one sample in a study of monozygotic twins with inflammatory bowel disease. TCRdb re-called the 5' RACE reads; every CDR3 protein appears as one record, without DNA. This sample's table has approximately 200,000 distinct CDR3 sequences. The sequenced sample consisted of blood. Receptors originate from a human donor with ulcerative colitis or Crohn's disease, or a healthy co-twin of an affected twin (not recorded which). Both conserved end residues are part of each CDR3.

TRBJ2-1 TRBV27 CASSLRLAVYNEQFF
TRBJ2-1 TRBV4-3 CASSHTSGAYNEQFF
TRBJ2-6 TRBV5-1 CASTLGGQAISGSNVLTF
TRBJ2-3 TRBV20-1 CSARSLAASWNTQYF
TRBJ2-5 TRBV12-3/TRBV12-4 CASSETSGQIPGETQYF
TRBJ2-1 TRBV7-8 CASSLVDTLYNEQFF
TRBJ2-1 TRBV2 CASSELGNEQFF
TRBJ2-3 TRBV30 CAWGIQGTDTQYF
TRBJ2-5 TRBV3-1 CASSQDSETQYF
TRBJ1-6 TRBV27 CASSFYNPGGNSPLHF
TRBJ2-5 TRBV5-1 CASSVPTGDASKETQYF
TRBJ2-7 TRBV15 CATSRDRGDRSADEQYF
TRBJ2-3 TRBV28 CASSSSIAGGTTDTQYF
TRBJ2-5 TRBV30 CAWKVLYQETQYF
TRBJ2-3 TRBV5-1 CASSLGTSGSSDTQYF
TRBJ2-3 TRBV19 CASSPGGYATDTQYF
TRBJ2-5 TRBV29-1 CSVGGTSGGPTYQETQYF
TRBJ1-1 TRBV7-2 CASSLGGQGKNTEAFF
TRBJ2-5 TRBV5-1 CASSSLGMREETQYF
TRBJ1-1 TRBV12-3/TRBV12-4 CASSPVGGGNTEAFF
TRBJ2-1 TRBV3-1 CASSQEGGGYNEQFF
TRBJ1-5 TRBV30 CALQVRGYNQPQHF
TRBJ1-5 TRBV6-5 CASSYRVNQPQHF
TRBJ1-1 TRBV3-1 CASSPGGGVTEAFF
TRBJ2-7 TRBV6-2/TRBV6-3 CASSPARGLAGVSEQYF
TRBJ1-2 TRBV5-1 CASSLTDRGHGYTF
TRBJ2-6 TRBV5-1 CASSLGGTANSGANVLTF
TRBJ2-7 TRBV7-9 CASSAQNSYEQYF
TRBJ1-1 TRBV11-2 CASSLNPSGGRGDNTEAFF
TRBJ2-7 TRBV5-6 CASSLEAAYEQYF
TRBJ1-2 TRBV6-6 CASRGDRDNGYTF
TRBJ2-3 TRBV7-9 CASSLGPRVDTQYF
TRBJ1-2 TRBV7-9 CASSSSVRPSYGYTF
TRBJ1-6 TRBV5-6 CASNPRDRNNSPLHF
TRBJ1-6 TRBV4-3 CASSQGQGISPLHF
TRBJ2-1 TRBV20-1 CSALGDSGSNEQFF
TRBJ2-3 TRBV5-1 CASSRMGQVRTDTQYF
TRBJ1-2 TRBV7-9 CASSLGDYGYTF
TRBJ2-2 TRBV7-9 CASSLGASTGELFF
TRBJ2-2 TRBV5-1 CASSLGSGPNTGELFF
TRBJ1-4 TRBV12-3/TRBV12-4 CASSPRQPSTNEKLFF
TRBJ2-3 TRBV10-3 CAISTRDFFTDTQYF
TRBJ1-4 TRBV4-1 CASSQSGQGLTNEKLFF
TRBJ2-3 TRBV20-1 CSKTGDTDTQYF
TRBJ2-3 TRBV1 CTSSPGLAGPGTQYF
TRBJ2-3 TRBV11-2 CASSFGTGGADTQYF
TRBJ2-4 TRBV5-1 CASSGSSRLAKNIQYF
TRBJ1-1 TRBV3-1 CASSQTERAAFF
TRBJ1-3 TRBV5-1 CASSLASFSGNTIYF